Each of the 22 T cell receptor beta chains below was sequenced from the same sample in a study of T-cell reconstitution after alpha-beta-depleted transplantation in children. TCRbeta library preparation incorporated unique molecular identifiers. TCRdb fed the PCR reads into MiXCR, producing one record per CDR3 protein. Among approximately 520,000 distinct CDR3 sequences listed, around a third were seen once. The sequencing used PBMCs from the stem cell graft donor, collected from the stem cell graft. The receptors originated from a human donor who donated a stem cell graft to a child with aplastic anemia.

This clonotype has just a few counts. The chain carries TRBV7-8 and TRBJ2-7; TRBD1 might be the D (5 bases). CDR1 is SGHVS and CDR2 is FQNEAQ in the germline V gene. Trimming cost V 3 bases and J 3 bases, with 12 bases left between them. The CDR3 covers 14 residues. The CDR3: CASSLSQGFYEQYV. The DNA of the CDR3 is TGTGCCAGCAGCTTGTCGCAGGGCTTCTACGAGCAGTACGTC.

This clonotype has only a few counts. The rearrangement links TRBV7-3 to TRBJ2-2; D is undetermined. V shed 4 bases and J shed 0 bases, with 9 bases lying between them. Germline-derived CDR1 and CDR2 are SGHTA and FQGTGA. The CDR3 has 15 residues. The CDR3 here is CASSSGLANTGELFF. DNA for the CDR3: TGTGCCAGCAGCTCGGGCCTCGCGAACACCGGGGAGCTGTTTTTT.

This clonotype was seen a few times. The chain carries TRBV12-3 or TRBV12-4 and TRBJ1-5; no clear D. V lost 6 bases and J 7 bases, leaving 13 bases between the germline ends. The length of the CDR3 is 13 residues. The DNA of the CDR3 is TGTGCCAGCAGCCCTCAAATTTTGCAGCCCCAGCATTTT. Translation gives CASSPQILQPQHF.

The rearrangement uses TRBV6-5 and TRBJ2-7; D is unclear. CDR3 length: 12 residues. Per germline, CDR1 MNHEY and CDR2 SVGAGI. With 5 bases removed from V and 7 bases from J, the gap between germline ends came to 12 bases. CDR3 nucleotides: TGTGCCAGCAGTGTAGACGGTGGGGAGCAGTACGTC. This encodes CASSVDGGEQYV.

This rearrangement joins TRBV5-8 to TRBJ1-6, with D hard to call. V lost 0 bases, J lost 9 bases, and 7 bases lay in between. Germline loops: CDR1 SGHTS, CDR2 YDEGEE. The CDR3 consists of 13 residues. The CDR3 sequence is CASSLEPGSPLHF. The DNA of the CDR3 is TGTGCCAGCAGCTTGGAGCCGGGTTCACCCCTCCACTTT.

The rearrangement links TRBV6-1 to TRBJ2-7; 7 bases line up with TRBD2. Trimming at V came to 6 bases and at J to 1 base, leaving 9 bases not matched to a gene. Germline CDR1 reads MNHNS; CDR2 reads SASEGT. CDR3 length: 15 residues. CDR3 amino acids: CASRDLAEGSYEQYF. The DNA of the CDR3 is TGTGCCAGCAGAGATCTAGCGGAAGGATCCTACGAGCAGTACTTC.

The chain joins TRBV5-6 to TRBJ1-1, with D unresolved. The CDR3 loop spans 14 amino acids. CDR1 SGHDT and CDR2 YYEEEE come from the germline V gene. Between the trimmed V and J ends, which lost 6 bases and 4 bases, there was a span of 16 bases. In DNA form, the CDR3 reads TGTGCCAGCAACCGGAGGGAAGAATTCACTGAAGCTTTCTTT. Its protein product is CASNRREEFTEAFF.

This chain links TRBV12-3 or TRBV12-4 with TRBJ2-7; 9 bases are shared with TRBD1. The J segment lost 7 bases and the V segment lost 4 bases, leaving 8 bases of the junction unmatched. CDR3 length: 14 amino acids. DNA for the CDR3: TGTGCCAGCAGTTCTACAGGGGGCGCGGAGGAGCAGTACGTC. This codes for CASSSTGGAEEQYV.

The chain recombines TRBV7-9 with TRBJ2-1; D remains ambiguous. With 2 bases removed from V and 2 bases from J, the gap between germline ends came to 10 bases. This CDR3 comprises 15 residues. Germline loops: CDR1 SEHNR, CDR2 FQNEAQ (reference sequence). This CDR3 is CASSLIQRTYNEQFF. The CDR3 nucleotides read TGTGCCAGCAGCTTAATCCAGCGAACCTACAATGAGCAGTTCTTC. Full variable domain (rest looked up from reference TRBV7-9 and TRBJ2-1): DTGVSQNPRHKITKRGQNVTFRCDPISEHNRLYWYRQTLGQGPEFLTYFQNEAQLEKSRLLSDRFSAERPKGSFSTLEIQRTEQGDSAMYLCASSLIQRTYNEQFFGPGTRLTVL.

The table lists this clonotype with a few counts. The chain links TRBV12-3 or TRBV12-4 to TRBJ1-1; the D gene is possibly TRBD1 (5 bases). CDR3 length: 14 residues. Trimming pared 0 bases from V and 5 bases from J, leaving 10 bases between. The DNA of the CDR3 is TGTGCCAGCAGTTTAGCTCCAGGGACGACTGAAGCTTTCTTT. Encoded protein: CASSLAPGTTEAFF.

The rearrangement uses TRBV5-5 and TRBJ1-2, with D uncertain. CDR1 and CDR2 from the germline V gene are SGHKS and YYEKEE (reference sequence). V lost 2 bases, J lost 8 bases, and 10 bases lay in between. CDR3 size: 12 residues. Written as DNA, the CDR3 is TGTGCCAGCAGCTTAGCTACTTCCGGCTACACCTTC. This encodes CASSLATSGYTF.

V gene TRBV5-1 combines with J gene TRBJ2-7; 7 positions agree with TRBD2. The CDR3 sequence is 16 residues long. J gave up 1 base and V 1 base, and 8 bases lay outside the gene matches. The germline V gene has CDR1 SGHRS and CDR2 YFSETQ. CDR3 coding DNA: TGCGCCAGCAGCTTGTCCGGCGGGAGTGTGTCCTACGAGCAGTACTTC. It yields the protein CASSLSGGSVSYEQYF.

The rearrangement joins TRBV25-1 to TRBJ1-1; D possibly corresponds to TRBD1 (5 bases). Deletions cut 4 bases from V and 0 bases from J, with 12 bases between. The CDR3 totals 15 residues. CDR1 is MGHDK and CDR2 is SYGVNS in the germline V gene. The CDR3 loop is CASSASGLMNTEAFF. The CDR3 coding sequence is TGTGCCAGCAGTGCCTCGGGACTGATGAACACTGAAGCTTTCTTT. Full variable domain (missing parts from reference TRBV25-1 and TRBJ1-1): EADIYQTPRYLVIGTGKKITLECSQTMGHDKMYWYQQDPGMELHLIHYSYGVNSTEKGDLSSESTVSRIRTEHFPLTLESARPSHTSQYLCASSASGLMNTEAFFGQGTRLTVV.

This clonotype was observed a few times. The rearrangement joins TRBV27 to TRBJ1-6, with 7 nucleotides matching TRBD1. The CDR3 runs 14 residues. After removal of 5 bases from V and 5 bases from J, the junction contained 3 bases not matched to a gene. Germline CDR1 reads MNHEY; CDR2 reads SMNVEV (reference sequence). CDR3 region: CASSRQGNNSPLHF. CDR3 bases: TGTGCCAGCAGTAGACAGGGAAATAATTCACCCCTCCACTTT.

This sequence joins TRBV29-1 and TRBJ2-1; D unresolved. Germline lookup yields CDR1 SQVTM and CDR2 ANQGSEA. The CDR3 has 14 residues. Trimming took off 1 base at V and 0 bases at J, with 7 bases between the two ends. The CDR3 loop is CSVEVRSSYNEQFF. The CDR3 region has the DNA TGCAGCGTTGAAGTGAGGAGCTCCTACAATGAGCAGTTCTTC.

The rearrangement uses TRBV5-5 and TRBJ1-1; D is unresolved. The CDR3 contains 11 residues. CDR1 SGHKS and CDR2 YYEKEE come from the germline V gene (reference sequence). The V end lost 1 base, the J end lost 8 bases, and 6 bases lay between the germline ends. In DNA form, the CDR3 reads TGTGCCAGCAGCTTGTTGGTGGAAGCTTTCTTT. Amino acid sequence: CASSLLVEAFF.

This clonotype was recorded only once. V usage is TRBV7-9 and J usage is TRBJ1-5; D is ambiguous. The V end was cut by 5 bases, the J end by 7 bases, with 15 bases between. This CDR3 is 14 amino acids long. Germline values: CDR1 SEHNR, CDR2 FQNEAQ (reference sequence). The CDR3 sequence: CASSLGPFGQPQHF. The DNA for the CDR3 is TGTGCCAGCAGCCTTGGCCCTTTTGGGCAGCCCCAGCATTTT.

The V gene is TRBV9, the J gene TRBJ1-3, with 10 bases that match TRBD1. The germline gives CDR1 SGDLS, CDR2 YYNGEE. The trim removed 3 bases at V and 5 bases at J, leaving 5 bases unmatched. The CDR3 is made up of 15 amino acids. This chain's CDR3 is CASSARDRGRNTIYF. The CDR3 DNA reads TGTGCCAGCAGCGCACGGGACAGGGGTAGAAACACCATATATTTT.

This clonotype was recorded only once. The V gene is TRBV7-2, the J gene TRBJ2-7, with 8 nucleotides matching TRBD2. The trim removed 5 bases at V and 3 bases at J, leaving 6 bases unmatched. The germline CDR1 and CDR2 sequences are SGHTA and FQGNSA. The CDR3 totals 14 residues. CDR3 amino acids: CASSRSGSVYEQYF. The CDR3 DNA sequence: TGTGCCAGCAGCCGGAGCGGGAGCGTCTACGAGCAGTACTTC.

The J gene is TRBJ1-3, the V gene TRBV20-1, with a possible D match to TRBD1 (6 bases). V was clipped by 0 bases and J by 2 bases, with 11 bases between them. The CDR3 is 15 amino acids. Germline loops: CDR1 DFQATT, CDR2 SNEGSKA (reference sequence). The CDR3 spells CSARDPTGTGNTIYF. CDR3 DNA: TGCAGTGCTAGAGACCCCACAGGGACTGGAAACACCATATATTTT.

There are a few counts of this clonotype. This chain links TRBV5-1 with TRBJ2-3, with 7 bases identical to TRBD1. The V and J ends lost 0 bases and 2 bases, in that order; junction bases with no gene match: 6. The CDR3 consists of 16 residues. Germline V gene data show CDR1 as SGHRS and CDR2 as YFSETQ. CDR3 residues: CASSLGDRAYTDTQYF. The CDR3 coding sequence is TGCGCCAGCAGCTTGGGCGACAGGGCCTACACAGATACGCAGTATTTT. The variable domain in full, with the rest retrieved from reference TRBV5-1 and TRBJ2-3, is KAGVTQTPRYLIKTRGQQVTLSCSPISGHRSVSWYQQTPGQGLQFLFEYFSETQRNKGNFPGRFSGRQFSNSRSEMNVSTLELGDSALYLCASSLGDRAYTDTQYFGPGTRLTVL.

This sequence joins TRBV18 and TRBJ2-3, with TRBD1 as a possible D gene (6 bases). The CDR3 length is 17 residues. Germline V gene lookup returns CDR1 KGHSH and CDR2 LQKENI. The V end was cut by 3 bases, the J end by 3 bases, with 19 bases between. The CDR3 region has the DNA TGTGCCAGCTCACCGGGACAAAAGATGTCGGGGACAGATACGCAGTATTTT. Amino acid sequence: CASSPGQKMSGTDTQYF.